A single sample is the source of the 16 T cell receptor beta chains below, sequenced in a study of blood T cell repertoires in COVID-19. Profiled with immunoSEQ multiplex PCR; TCRdb holds only in-frame clones, not every one. This table holds around 110,000 clones, 70% to 85% found once. Sequencing was performed on peripheral blood. These receptors were collected from a man aged 65-85 years with active or convalescent COVID-19.

The rearrangement joins TRBV10-1 to TRBJ2-1, with a weak D call TRBD1 (6 bases). This CDR3 has 15 amino acids. Germline lookup yields CDR1 WNHNN and CDR2 SYGVQD (reference sequence). V lost 8 bases, J lost 8 bases, and 22 bases lay in between. Written as DNA, the CDR3 is TGCGCCAGCGTCCGTCCGGGCAGGGGTTTGGATGAGCAGTTCTTC. Its protein is CASVRPGRGLDEQFF.

The rearrangement uses TRBV7-9 and TRBJ2-7; weak D call: TRBD1 (6 bases). The CDR3 covers 16 residues. V gave up 1 base and J gave up 4 bases, with 17 bases separating them. Germline CDR1 is SEHNR and CDR2 is FQNEAQ (reference sequence). As DNA, the CDR3 is TGTGCCAGCAGCTTAGGAACAGGGCCGCTGAGGTACGAGCAGTACTTC. Its translation is CASSLGTGPLRYEQYF.

The chain combines TRBV5-6 with TRBJ1-3, with no clear D. This CDR3 region has 16 residues. Per the germline V gene, CDR1 is SGHDT and CDR2 is YYEEEE. The V end was cut by 2 bases, the J end by 0 bases, with 12 bases between. The CDR3 sequence: CASSFTAVASGNTIYF. The CDR3 region has the DNA TGTGCCAGCAGCTTTACGGCGGTAGCCTCTGGAAACACCATATATTTT.

The rearrangement joins TRBV7-9 to TRBJ2-1; 9 positions agree with TRBD1. This CDR3 spans 15 amino acids. V lost 4 bases and J lost 3; bases outside the gene matches: 4. Germline loops: CDR1 SEHNR, CDR2 FQNEAQ (reference sequence). As DNA, the CDR3 is TGTGCCAGCAGCTATGGACAGGGGATCTACAATGAGCAGTTCTTC. Translated, it gives CASSYGQGIYNEQFF.

The genes are TRBV28 and TRBJ1-6, with D maybe TRBD1 (6 bases). The V gene lost 2 bases and the J gene lost 7 bases, with 9 bases spanning the gap. This CDR3 spans 14 amino acids. CDR1 and CDR2 from the germline V gene are MDHEN and SYDVKM. The CDR3 here is CASSLTQGNSPLHF. The DNA of the CDR3 is TGTGCCAGCAGTTTAACACAGGGAAATTCACCCCTCCACTTT.

This clone was recorded once. CDR3 residues: CASSPGQGNQPQHF. The CDR3 DNA reads TGTGCCAGCAGTCCGGGACAGGGGAATCAGCCCCAGCATTTT. This chain uses TRBV28 with TRBJ1-5; TRBD1 aligns across 10 bases. There are 14 residues in the CDR3. V dropped 5 bases and J dropped 4; count of bases not matched to a gene: 2. Germline V gene data show CDR1 as MDHEN and CDR2 as SYDVKM.

This chain joins TRBV28 and TRBJ2-5; D ambiguous. Germline CDR1 is MDHEN and CDR2 is SYDVKM. This CDR3 is built from 14 residues. Deletions cut 6 bases from V and 5 bases from J, with 16 bases between. CDR3 region: CASSTPDLQETQYF. The CDR3, as DNA: TGTGCCAGCAGCACGCCCGACCTACAGGAGACCCAGTACTTC.

The genes are TRBV4-3 and TRBJ2-7; D gene ambiguous. Germline CDR1 reads LGHNA; CDR2 reads YSLEER. The length of the CDR3 is 14 residues. V lost 0 bases and J 1 base, leaving 7 bases between the germline ends. In DNA, the CDR3 is TGCGCCAGCAGCCAAGATCCGGTATCCTACGAGCAGTACTTC. It yields the protein CASSQDPVSYEQYF.

This clone was detected only a few times. The gene calls are TRBV4-1 and TRBJ1-5; TRBD1 matches 7 bases. Unmatched junction bases numbered 7, after V lost 5 bases and J lost 0 bases. Germline loops: CDR1 MGHRA, CDR2 YSYEKL. This CDR3 contains 16 residues. This CDR3 is CASSRSGQYSNQPQHF. CDR3 DNA: TGCGCCAGCAGCAGATCGGGACAGTATAGCAATCAGCCCCAGCATTTT.

This sequence joins TRBV19 and TRBJ2-7; TRBD2 is a possible D gene (6 bases). The length of the CDR3 is 14 residues. Germline CDR1 is LNHDA and CDR2 is SQIVND (reference sequence). Trimming removed 5 bases at V and 3 bases at J, with 14 bases between. The CDR3 sequence: CASSGGLSGYEQYF. For the CDR3, the DNA is TGTGCCAGTAGTGGGGGACTGTCCGGCTACGAGCAGTACTTC.

The chain employs TRBV12-5 and TRBJ2-1; TRBD2 aligns across 13 bases. Losses at the gene ends were 3 bases for V and 4 bases for J; bases not matched to a gene: 3. The CDR3 consists of 16 residues. CDR1 and CDR2 (germline): LGHNT, FRNRAP. CDR3 coding DNA: TGTGCTAGTGGTTTCCGGACTAGCGGGAGTTACAATGAGCAGTTCTTC. Amino acid sequence: CASGFRTSGSYNEQFF.

Only one count was recorded for this clone. The V and J genes are TRBV28 and TRBJ2-2, with 10 bases matching TRBD2. There are 15 residues in the CDR3. J was trimmed by 4 bases and V by 7 bases; bases with no gene match: 6. The germline V gene encodes CDR1 MDHEN and CDR2 SYDVKM. This CDR3 is CASTLSGRSTGELFF. Written as DNA, the CDR3 is TGTGCCAGCACCCTTAGCGGGAGGAGCACCGGGGAGCTGTTTTTT.

The J gene is TRBJ2-5, the V gene TRBV4-1; TRBD2 is a possible D gene (6 bases). The CDR3 extends over 14 amino acids. The germline V gene encodes CDR1 MGHRA and CDR2 YSYEKL. Trimming shortened V by 2 bases and J by 3 bases, and 10 bases separated the two germline ends. The CDR3 DNA sequence: TGCGCCAGCAGCCAAATTAGCGGAAAAGAGACCCAGTACTTC. Translation: CASSQISGKETQYF.

This chain joins TRBV11-2 and TRBJ1-2; D uncertain. Trimming removed 0 bases from V and 5 bases from J, with 10 bases in between. The germline V gene has CDR1 SGHAT and CDR2 FQNNGV. The CDR3 consists of 14 residues. For the CDR3, the DNA is TGTGCCAGCAGCTTAGATTTGAGGTTGTATGGCTACACCTTC. It encodes CASSLDLRLYGYTF.

This rearrangement joins TRBV5-1 to TRBJ2-3, with D perhaps TRBD2 (6 bases). V gave up 0 bases and J gave up 1 base, with 12 bases separating them. CDR1 is SGHRS and CDR2 is YFSETQ in the germline V gene. The CDR3 runs to 16 residues. CDR3 nucleotides: TGCGCCAGCAGCTTGGCCTGGGCTAGCGGCACAGATACGCAGTATTTT. Amino acid sequence: CASSLAWASGTDTQYF.

This chain joins TRBV7-8 and TRBJ1-1; D is unresolved. Deletions cut 5 bases from V and 0 bases from J, with 7 bases between. The CDR3 sequence is 13 residues long. The germline V gene encodes CDR1 SGHVS and CDR2 FQNEAQ. The CDR3 DNA is TGTGCCAGCAGCCTCAGGATGAACACTGAAGCTTTCTTT. Its protein product is CASSLRMNTEAFF.